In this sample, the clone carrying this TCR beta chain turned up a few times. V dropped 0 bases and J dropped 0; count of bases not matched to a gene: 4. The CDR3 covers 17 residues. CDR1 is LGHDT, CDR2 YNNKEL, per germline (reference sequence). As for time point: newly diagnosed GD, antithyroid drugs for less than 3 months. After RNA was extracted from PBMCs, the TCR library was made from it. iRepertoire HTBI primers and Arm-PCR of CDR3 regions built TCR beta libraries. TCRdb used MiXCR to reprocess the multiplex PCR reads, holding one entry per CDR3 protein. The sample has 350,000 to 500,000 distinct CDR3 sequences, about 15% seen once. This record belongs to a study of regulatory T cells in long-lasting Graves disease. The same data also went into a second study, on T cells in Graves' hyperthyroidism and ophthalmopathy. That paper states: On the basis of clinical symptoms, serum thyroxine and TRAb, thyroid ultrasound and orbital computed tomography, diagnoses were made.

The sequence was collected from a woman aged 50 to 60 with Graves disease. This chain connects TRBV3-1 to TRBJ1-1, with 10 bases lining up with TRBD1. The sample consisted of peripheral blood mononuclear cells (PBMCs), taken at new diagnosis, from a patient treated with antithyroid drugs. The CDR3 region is CASSQDGGTGVNTEAFF. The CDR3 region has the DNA TGTGCCAGCAGCCAAGATGGGGGGACAGGGGTGAACACTGAAGCTTTCTTT.